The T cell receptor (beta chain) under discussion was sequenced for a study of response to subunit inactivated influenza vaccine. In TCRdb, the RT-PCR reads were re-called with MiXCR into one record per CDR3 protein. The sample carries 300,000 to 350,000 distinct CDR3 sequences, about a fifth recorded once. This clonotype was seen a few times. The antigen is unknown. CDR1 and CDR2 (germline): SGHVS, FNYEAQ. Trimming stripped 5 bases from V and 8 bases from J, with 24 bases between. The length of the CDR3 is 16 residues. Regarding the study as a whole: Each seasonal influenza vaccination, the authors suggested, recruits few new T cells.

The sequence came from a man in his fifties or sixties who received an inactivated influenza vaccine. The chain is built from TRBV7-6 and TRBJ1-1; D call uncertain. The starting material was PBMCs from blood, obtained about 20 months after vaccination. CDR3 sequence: CASSPSRVQSAEEAFF. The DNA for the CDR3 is TGTGCCAGCAGCCCCAGTCGCGTCCAAAGTGCGGAGGAAGCTTTCTTT.